This TCR beta chain was found in a study of OX40 agonist ivuxolimab in advanced cancers. Study context: Ivuxolimab, which patients received intravenously every 2 weeks, was dosed at 0.01 to 10 mg/kg. Findings and caveats of the study: With doses of 0.1 to 3.0 mg/kg, CD4+ and CD8+ blood T cells had undergone clonal expansion by week 6.

This CDR3 region has 15 residues. Per the germline V gene, CDR1 is MNHEY and CDR2 is SVGAGI. V lost 5 bases, J lost 5 bases, and 16 bases lay in between. Comment on this clone: No antigen is known for it.

Some clones are missing from TCRdb's copy, which holds only in-frame ones; the method was immunoSEQ multiplex PCR. Among tens of thousands of clones listed, 89% were seen once. The gene calls are TRBV6-5 and TRBJ1-5; no clear D. The sequence was collected from an adult with an advanced solid tumor such as melanoma, head and neck, liver or kidney cancer. The sequencing here drew on CD4+ or CD8+ T cells sorted from blood, taken in a trial of the OX40 agonist ivuxolimab. The CDR3 bases are TGTGCCAGCAGTGGGTCGTGGGCACCAGATCAGCCCCAGCATTTT. Its protein product is CASSGSWAPDQPQHF.